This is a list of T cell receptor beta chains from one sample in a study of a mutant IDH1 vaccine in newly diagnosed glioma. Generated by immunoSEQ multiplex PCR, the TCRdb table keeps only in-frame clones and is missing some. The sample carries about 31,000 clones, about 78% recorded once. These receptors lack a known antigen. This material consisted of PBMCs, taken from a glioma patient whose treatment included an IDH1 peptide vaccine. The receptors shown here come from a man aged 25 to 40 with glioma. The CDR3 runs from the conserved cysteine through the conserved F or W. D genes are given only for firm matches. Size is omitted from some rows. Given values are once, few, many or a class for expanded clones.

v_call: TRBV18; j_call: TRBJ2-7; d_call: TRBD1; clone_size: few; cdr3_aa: CASSQGQARGEQYF; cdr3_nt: TGTGCCAGCTCACAGGGACAGGCCAGGGGAGAGCAGTACTTC
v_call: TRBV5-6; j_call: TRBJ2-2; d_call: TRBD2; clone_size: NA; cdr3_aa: CASSLAWLGGSRTGELFF; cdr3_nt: TGTGCCAGCAGCTTGGCCTGGCTAGGCGGGAGTCGAACCGGGGAGCTGTTTTTT
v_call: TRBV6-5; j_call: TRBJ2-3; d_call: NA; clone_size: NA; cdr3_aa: CASSFGAGATDTQYF; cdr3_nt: TGTGCCAGCAGTTTCGGCGCAGGAGCAACAGATACGCAGTATTTT
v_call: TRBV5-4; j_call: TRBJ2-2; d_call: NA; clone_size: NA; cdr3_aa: CASSFMKTNTGELFF; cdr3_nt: TGTGCCAGCAGCTTTATGAAGACAAACACCGGGGAGCTGTTTTTT
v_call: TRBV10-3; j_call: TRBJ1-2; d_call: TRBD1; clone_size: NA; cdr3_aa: CAISGTGVGYTF; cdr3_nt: TGTGCCATCAGCGGGACAGGGGTCGGCTACACCTTC
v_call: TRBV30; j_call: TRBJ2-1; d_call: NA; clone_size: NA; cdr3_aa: CAWSAVGSGTDEQFF; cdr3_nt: TGTGCCTGGAGTGCTGTTGGCTCAGGTACCGATGAGCAGTTCTTC
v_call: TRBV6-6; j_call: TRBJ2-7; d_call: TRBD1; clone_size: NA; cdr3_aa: CASSYTGQGTYEQYF; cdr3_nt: TGTGCCAGCAGTTACACGGGACAGGGGACCTACGAGCAGTACTTC
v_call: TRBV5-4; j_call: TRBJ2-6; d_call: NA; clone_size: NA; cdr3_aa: CASSRDPMTGANVLTF; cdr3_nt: TGTGCCAGCAGCCGGGACCCCATGACTGGGGCCAACGTCCTGACTTTC
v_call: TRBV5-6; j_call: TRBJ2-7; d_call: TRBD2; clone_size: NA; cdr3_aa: CASSWTSGNYEQYF; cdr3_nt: TGTGCCAGCAGCTGGACTAGCGGAAACTACGAGCAGTACTTC
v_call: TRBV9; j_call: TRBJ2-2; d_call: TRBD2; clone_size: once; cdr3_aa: CASSPRYSGGLTGELFF; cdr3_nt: TGTGCCAGCAGCCCAAGATATAGCGGGGGGCTCACCGGGGAGCTGTTTTTT
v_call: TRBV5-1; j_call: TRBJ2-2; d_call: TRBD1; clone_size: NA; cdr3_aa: CASSAETGARNTGELFF; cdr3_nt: TGCGCCAGCTCCGCCGAAACAGGGGCTAGAAACACCGGGGAGCTGTTTTTT
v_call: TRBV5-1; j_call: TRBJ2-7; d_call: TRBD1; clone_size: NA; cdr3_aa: CASSPGQAHYEQYF; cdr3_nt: TGCGCCAGCAGCCCGGGACAGGCGCACTACGAGCAGTACTTC
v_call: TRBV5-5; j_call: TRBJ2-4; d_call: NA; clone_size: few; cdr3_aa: CASSSHGLAKNIQYF; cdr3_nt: TGTGCCAGCAGCTCCCACGGCCTAGCCAAAAACATTCAGTACTTC
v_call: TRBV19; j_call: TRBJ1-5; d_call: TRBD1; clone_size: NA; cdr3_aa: CASSMRGTAFSNQPQHF; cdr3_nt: TGTGCCAGTAGTATGCGAGGGACAGCCTTTAGCAATCAGCCCCAGCATTTT
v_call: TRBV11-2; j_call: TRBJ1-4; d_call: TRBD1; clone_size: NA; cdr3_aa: CASSRDRVEKLFF; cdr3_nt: TGTGCCAGCAGCCGCGACAGGGTTGAAAAACTGTTTTTT
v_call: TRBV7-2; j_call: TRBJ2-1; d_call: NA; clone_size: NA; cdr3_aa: CASSLEIEQFF; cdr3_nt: TGTGCCAGCAGCTTAGAAATTGAGCAGTTCTTC